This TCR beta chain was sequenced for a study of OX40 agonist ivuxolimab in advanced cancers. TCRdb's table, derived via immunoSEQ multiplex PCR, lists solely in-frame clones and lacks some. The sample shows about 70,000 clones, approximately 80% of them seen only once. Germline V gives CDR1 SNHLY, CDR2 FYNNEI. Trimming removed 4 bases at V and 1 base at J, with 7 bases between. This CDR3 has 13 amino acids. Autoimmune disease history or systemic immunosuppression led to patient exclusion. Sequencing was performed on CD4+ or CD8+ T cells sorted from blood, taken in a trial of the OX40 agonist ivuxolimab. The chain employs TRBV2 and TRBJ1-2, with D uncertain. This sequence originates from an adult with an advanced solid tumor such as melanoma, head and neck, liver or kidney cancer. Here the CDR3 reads CASSVYDNYGYTF. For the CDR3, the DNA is TGTGCCAGCAGTGTCTACGATAACTATGGCTACACCTTC. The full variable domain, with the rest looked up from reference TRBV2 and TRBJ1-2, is EPEVTQTPSHQVTQMGQEVILRCVPISNHLYFYWYRQILGQKVEFLVSFYNNEISEKSEIFDDQFSVERPDGSNFTLKIRSTKLEDSAMYFCASSVYDNYGYTFGSGTRLTVV.